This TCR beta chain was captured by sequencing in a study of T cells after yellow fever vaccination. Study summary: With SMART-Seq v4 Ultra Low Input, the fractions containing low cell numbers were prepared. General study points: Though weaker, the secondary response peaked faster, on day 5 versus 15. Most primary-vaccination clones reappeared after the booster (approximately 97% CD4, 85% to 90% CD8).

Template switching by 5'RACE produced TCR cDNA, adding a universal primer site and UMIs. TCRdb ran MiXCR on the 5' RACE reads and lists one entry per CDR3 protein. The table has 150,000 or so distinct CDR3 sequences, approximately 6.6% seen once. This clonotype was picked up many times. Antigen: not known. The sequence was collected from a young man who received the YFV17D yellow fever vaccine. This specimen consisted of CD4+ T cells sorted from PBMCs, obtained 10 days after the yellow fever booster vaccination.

The chain's CDR3 is CASSPGLTYEQYF. Written as DNA, the CDR3 is TGTGCCAGCTCCCCGGGCCTCACCTACGAGCAGTACTTC. V and J are TRBV18 and TRBJ2-7; D ambiguous. CDR3 length: 13 amino acids. Trimming shortened V by 6 bases and J by 2 bases, and 11 bases separated the two germline ends. CDR1 and CDR2 from the germline V gene are KGHSH and LQKENI.